The next 11 T cell receptor beta chains were all read from a single sample in a study of T cells after somatic rescue of genetic block. Profiling relied on immunoSEQ multiplex PCR, and the TCRdb table lists in-frame clones only, not all of them. The data hold some 68,000 clones, with approximately 91% observed a single time. Sequences were obtained from peripheral blood mononuclear cells (PBMCs). All receptors come from a young man.

The chain joins TRBV14 to TRBJ2-5; D is possibly TRBD1 (5 bases). Trimming took off 0 bases at V and 6 bases at J, with 17 bases between the two ends. The CDR3 sequence is 16 residues long. Germline CDR1 SGHDN, CDR2 FVKESK. The DNA of the CDR3 is TGTGCCAGCAGCCAAGATTGGGGCAGGCCTCGGCAGACCCAGTACTTC. As protein: CASSQDWGRPRQTQYF.

Worth noting for this clone: The junction shows a germline mismatch at one end, possibly a read error. The CDR3 here is CASSLPSSGNTIYF. The CDR3, as DNA: TGTGCCAGCAGCCTCCCGAGCTCTGGGAACACCATATATTTT. The chain employs TRBV5-5 and TRBJ1-3; unclear D gene. The CDR3 has 14 residues. CDR1 SGHKS and CDR2 YYEKEE come from the germline V gene (reference sequence).

The rearrangement uses TRBV5-6 and TRBJ2-3; 9 bases match TRBD2. Losses at the gene ends were 4 bases for V and 5 bases for J; bases not matched to a gene: 8. Germline CDR1 is SGHDT and CDR2 is YYEEEE. The CDR3 extends over 15 amino acids. The CDR3: CASSARGGAVDTQYF. The CDR3 nucleotides are TGTGCCAGCAGCGCGCGGGGGGGCGCAGTAGATACGCAGTATTTT.

J is TRBJ2-5 and V is TRBV21-1; TRBD1, as called in the table, went unchecked against the DNA. TRBV21-1 is designated a pseudogene. CDR3 size: 15 residues. The CDR3, as DNA: TGTGCCAGCAGCAAGCCTACTGCAGGAAAAGAGACCCAGTACTTC. It yields the protein CASSKPTAGKETQYF.

This chain uses TRBV11-2 with TRBJ1-4, with D unclear. CDR3 length: 14 residues. V dropped 3 bases and J dropped 6 bases, with 11 bases sitting between them. Germline V lookup: CDR1 SGHAT, CDR2 FQNNGV. In DNA form, the CDR3 reads TGTGCCAGCAGCTTCTACGGACTCGATGAAAAACTGTTTTTT. Its translation is CASSFYGLDEKLFF.

The chain recombines TRBV29-1 with TRBJ1-5; 9 positions match TRBD1. The CDR3 sequence is 14 residues long. J was trimmed by 5 bases and V by 6 bases; bases with no gene match: 8. The V gene's germline CDR1 is SQVTM and CDR2 ANQGSEA. The CDR3 protein is CSVLGDRDDQPQHF. DNA for the CDR3: TGCAGCGTATTAGGGGACAGGGACGATCAGCCCCAGCATTTT.

The chain couples TRBV2 to TRBJ2-1; D perhaps matches TRBD1 (6 bases). Germline V gene sequence: CDR1 SNHLY, CDR2 FYNNEI. This CDR3 comprises 16 residues. V dropped 1 base and J dropped 3 bases, with 13 bases sitting between them. In DNA form, the CDR3 reads TGTGCCAGCAGTGAAGAAGGCAGGGGTAACTACAATGAGCAGTTCTTC. This translates into CASSEEGRGNYNEQFF.

CDR3: CARSLEKRTVRNEKLFF. The CDR3 nucleotides are TGTGCCAGAAGCTTGGAAAAACGGACGGTCCGTAATGAAAAACTGTTTTTT. This chain joins TRBV5-3 and TRBJ1-4; no definite D call. Being an ORF, TRBV5-3 has a function that is uncertain. The CDR3 is 17 residues long. Trimming pared 0 bases from V and 4 bases from J, leaving 16 bases between.

This chain links TRBV15 with TRBJ2-1; 9 positions agree with TRBD2. There are 15 residues in the CDR3. Unmatched junction bases numbered 7, after V lost 1 base and J lost 9 bases. Germline assignment: CDR1 LNHNV and CDR2 YYDKDF (reference sequence). CDR3 sequence reads: CATSRGTSDTSEQFF. The CDR3 DNA reads TGTGCCACCAGCAGAGGGACTAGCGACACATCTGAGCAGTTCTTC.

This clone was observed a single time. The chain is built from TRBV30 and TRBJ2-7, with a possible D match to TRBD1 (6 bases). CDR3 length: 15 amino acids. V was cut by 0 bases and J by 7 bases, with 19 bases left in between. In germline, CDR1 is GTSNPN, CDR2 SVGIG (reference sequence). CDR3 region: CAWSVPGTGSPEQYF. The CDR3 DNA sequence: TGTGCCTGGAGTGTACCCGGAACAGGGAGTCCTGAGCAGTACTTC.

The V and J genes are TRBV9 and TRBJ1-2; the D is unclear. The CDR3 length is 15 residues. The V and J ends lost 1 base and 6 bases respectively, with 16 bases between them. Germline lookup yields CDR1 SGDLS and CDR2 YYNGEE. CDR3 coding DNA: TGTGCCAGCAGCGTACGTTCCGGGATGACTAATGGCTACACCTTC. Protein: CASSVRSGMTNGYTF. Together with reference TRBV9 and TRBJ1-2, the CDR3 gives the full variable domain: DSGVTQTPKHLITATGQRVTLRCSPRSGDLSVYWYQQSLDQGLQFLIQYYNGEERAKGNILERFSAQQFPDLHSELNLSSLELGDSALYFCASSVRSGMTNGYTFGSGTRLTVV.